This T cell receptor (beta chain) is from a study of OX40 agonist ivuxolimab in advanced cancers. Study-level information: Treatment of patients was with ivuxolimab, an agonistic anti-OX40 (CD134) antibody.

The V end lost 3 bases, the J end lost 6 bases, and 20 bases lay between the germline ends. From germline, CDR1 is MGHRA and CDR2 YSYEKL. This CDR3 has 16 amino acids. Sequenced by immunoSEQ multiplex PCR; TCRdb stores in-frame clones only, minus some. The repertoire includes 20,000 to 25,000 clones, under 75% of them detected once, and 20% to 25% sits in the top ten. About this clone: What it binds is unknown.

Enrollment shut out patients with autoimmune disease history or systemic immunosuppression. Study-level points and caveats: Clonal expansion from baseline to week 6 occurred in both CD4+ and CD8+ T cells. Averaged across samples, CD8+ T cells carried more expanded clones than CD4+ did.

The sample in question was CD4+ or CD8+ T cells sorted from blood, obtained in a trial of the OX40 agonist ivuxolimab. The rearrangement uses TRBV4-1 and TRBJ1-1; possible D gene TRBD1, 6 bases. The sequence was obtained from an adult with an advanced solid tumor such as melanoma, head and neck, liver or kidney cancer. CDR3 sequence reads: CASSHPYQGGTPEAFF. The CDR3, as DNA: TGCGCCAGCAGCCACCCTTACCAAGGGGGAACACCTGAAGCTTTCTTT.